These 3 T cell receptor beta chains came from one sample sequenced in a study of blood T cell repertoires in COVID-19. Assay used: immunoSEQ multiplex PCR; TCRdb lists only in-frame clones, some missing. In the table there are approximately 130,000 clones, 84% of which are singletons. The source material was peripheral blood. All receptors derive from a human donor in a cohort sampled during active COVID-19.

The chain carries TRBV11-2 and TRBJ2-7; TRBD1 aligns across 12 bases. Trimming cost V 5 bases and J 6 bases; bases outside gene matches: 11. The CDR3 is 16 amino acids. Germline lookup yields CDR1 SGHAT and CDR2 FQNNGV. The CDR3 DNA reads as TGTGCCAGCAGCCAACACCGGGACAGGGGGCTTGTCGAGCAGTACTTC. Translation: CASSQHRDRGLVEQYF.

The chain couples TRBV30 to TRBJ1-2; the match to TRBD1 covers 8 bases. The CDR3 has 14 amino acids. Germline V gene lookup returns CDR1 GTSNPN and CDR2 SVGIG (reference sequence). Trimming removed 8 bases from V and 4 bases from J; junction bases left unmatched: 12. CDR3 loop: CAAFSGTGGYGYTF. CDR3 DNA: TGTGCCGCTTTCTCCGGGACAGGCGGCTATGGCTACACCTTC.

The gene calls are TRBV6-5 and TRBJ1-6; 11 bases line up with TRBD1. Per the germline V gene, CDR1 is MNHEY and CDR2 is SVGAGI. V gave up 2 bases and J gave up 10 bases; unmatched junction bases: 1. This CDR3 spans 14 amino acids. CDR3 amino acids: CASSYRDRGSPLHF. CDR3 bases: TGTGCCAGCAGTTACAGGGACAGGGGGTCACCCCTCCACTTT.